These T cell receptor beta chains were read from a single sample in a study of T cells in Graves' hyperthyroidism and ophthalmopathy. TCRdb independently ran MiXCR on the multiplex PCR reads; one entry per CDR3 protein. The sample includes roughly 500,000 distinct CDR3 sequences, 24% of them seen just once. The sample was blood. Every receptor here comes from a woman younger than 45 with Graves' ophthalmopathy. Each CDR3 is given with its conserved first and last residue. The order of the fields is V gene, J gene, CDR3 protein.

>TRBV2|TRBJ2-7
CASSGAGGPEYF
>TRBV20-1|TRBJ1-1
CSANRGGLGTEAFF
>TRBV5-1|TRBJ2-3
CASSLEQLFTDTQYF
>TRBV6-5|TRBJ1-1
CASSYDPRQAAVRPFF
>TRBV2|TRBJ1-1
CASSDGELNTEAFF
>TRBV12-3/TRBV12-4|TRBJ1-2
CASYNYRGTGVNYGYTF
>TRBV28|TRBJ2-5
CASSLSAVIETQYF
>TRBV29-1|TRBJ1-5
CSVWTVGQPQHF
>TRBV12-3/TRBV12-4|TRBJ1-2
CASRPPSNYGHTF
>TRBV24-1|TRBJ2-2
CATSAARDGNTGELFF
>TRBV25-1|TRBJ2-7
CASRPNSGGSSYEQYF
>TRBV30|TRBJ2-1
CAWTNGGQYNEQFF
>TRBV24-1|TRBJ2-1
CATSDYPGTGNNEQFF
>TRBV5-1|TRBJ1-1
CASATRPMNTEAFF
>TRBV30|TRBJ1-1
CASRGEQNTEAFF
>TRBV20-1|TRBJ1-2
CSALETGPYGYTF
>TRBV12-3/TRBV12-4|TRBJ2-7
CASSSGQGGRSYEQYF
>TRBV12-3/TRBV12-4|TRBJ2-7
CASSTSPKLAGVSYEQYF
>TRBV29-1|TRBJ2-5
CSGWGEAETQYF
>TRBV6-2/TRBV6-3|TRBJ2-5
CASSHALAYQETQYF
>TRBV11-2|TRBJ2-7
CASSPIAGGLYPHEQYF
>TRBV6-2/TRBV6-3|TRBJ2-1
CASSSPPRTEQFF
>TRBV6-5|TRBJ2-5
CASRPPGAQETQYF
>TRBV18|TRBJ2-7
CASSREGAGRTEIYF
>TRBV6-2/TRBV6-3|TRBJ1-5
CASGPQPQHF
>TRBV27|TRBJ2-7
CASSLDSRTYEQYF
>TRBV6-4|TRBJ2-2
CASSDSSTNTGELFF
>TRBV27|TRBJ2-2
CASKTGLATNTGELFF
>TRBV6-1|TRBJ1-2
CASFSWYWGYTF
>TRBV6-1|TRBJ2-5
CASTGGGALETQYF
>TRBV2|TRBJ2-7
CASSERLAGEGEQYF
>TRBV10-3|TRBJ1-1
CAIRDRGQNRAEAFF
>TRBV5-6|TRBJ2-7
CASRTGGHEQYF
>TRBV28|TRBJ1-2
CASIAGTSEGYTF
>TRBV28|TRBJ2-5
CASSLWSAEHQETQYF
>TRBV28|TRBJ2-7
CASSLGGSRAYEQYF
>TRBV27|TRBJ1-2
CASSLIGQPENYGYTF
>TRBV24-1|TRBJ1-2
CATSDGGGYGYTF
>TRBV7-3|TRBJ2-5
CASSSLDSETQYF
>TRBV12-3/TRBV12-4|TRBJ1-2
CASSMTGGGYGYTF
>TRBV7-9|TRBJ1-2
CASSWAGDYGYTF
>TRBV15|TRBJ2-4
CATSSPGGIRGNIQYF